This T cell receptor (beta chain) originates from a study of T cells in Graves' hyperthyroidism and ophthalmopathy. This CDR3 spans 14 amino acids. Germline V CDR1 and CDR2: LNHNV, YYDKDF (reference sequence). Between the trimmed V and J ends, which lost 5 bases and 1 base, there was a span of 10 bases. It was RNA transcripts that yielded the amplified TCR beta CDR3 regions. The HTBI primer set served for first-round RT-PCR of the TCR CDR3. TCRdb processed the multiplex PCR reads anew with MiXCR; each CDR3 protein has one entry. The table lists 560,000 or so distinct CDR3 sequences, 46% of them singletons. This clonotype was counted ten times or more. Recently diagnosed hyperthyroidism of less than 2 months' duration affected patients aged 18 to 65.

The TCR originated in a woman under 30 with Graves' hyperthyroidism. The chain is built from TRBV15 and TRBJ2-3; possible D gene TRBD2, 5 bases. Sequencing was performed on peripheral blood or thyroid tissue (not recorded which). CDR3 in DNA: TGTGCCACCAGCTTCCGAGCGGGCACAGATACGCAGTATTTT. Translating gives CATSFRAGTDTQYF.